This T cell receptor (beta chain) was identified in a study of human T cells and chemical hapten exposure. Study conclusions and caveats: TCRs whose frequency exceeded 1 in 1000 remained the same following DPC sensitization.

Time point described: pre-sensitization, week 0. As for treatment: therapeutic diphenylcyclopropenone sensitization with weekly scalp DPC. The authors' total RNA extraction used unfractionated whole blood. The study's library attached unique molecular identifiers to single cDNA molecules. TCRdb passed the RACE reads through MiXCR, listing each CDR3 protein once. The sample holds about 55,000 distinct CDR3 sequences, 9.5% to 10% seen once. Of note for this clonotype: Its specificity is unknown.

This CDR3 is built from 11 residues. Germline assignment: CDR1 SNHLY and CDR2 FYNNEI. V shed 8 bases and J shed 6 bases, with 9 bases lying between them. This material consisted of whole blood, taken in connection with sensitization to the hapten diphenylcyclopropenone (DPC). This TCR was sampled from a woman aged 25 to 39 with alopecia areata. Some clones in this sample may be carry-over from other donors' samples. This sequence joins TRBV2 and TRBJ2-3; D gene uncertain. This chain's CDR3 is CASRGIDTQYF. The CDR3 DNA reads TGTGCCAGCCGCGGTATCGATACGCAGTATTTT. Full variable domain (outside the CDR3, taken from reference TRBV2 and TRBJ2-3): EPEVTQTPSHQVTQMGQEVILRCVPISNHLYFYWYRQILGQKVEFLVSFYNNEISEKSEIFDDQFSVERPDGSNFTLKIRSTKLEDSAMYFCASRGIDTQYFGPGTRLTVL.